This TCR beta chain was identified in a study of blood T cell repertoires in COVID-19. Study background: From the United States, Italy and Spain came samples of acute and convalescent COVID-19. PBMCs, B-cell-depleted T cells, or T cells provided the cDNA or gDNA that made up the material.

Per the study methods: Reference gene primer amplification yielded estimated nucleated cell counts. Measured with immunoSEQ multiplex PCR; TCRdb has only the in-frame clones, and not every one. V and J calls and clone size follow that table, whereas D and trimming were derived from the DNA. The data show about 210,000 clones, approximately 85% seen once. V was trimmed by 6 bases and J by 8 bases, leaving 19 bases between them. Germline lookup yields CDR1 MNHNY and CDR2 SVGAGI (reference sequence). This CDR3 comprises 14 residues. Patients from Seattle were sampled longitudinally, starting during active infection.

This clonotype originated in a woman in her sixties or seventies with COVID-19, enrolled during active disease. V is TRBV6-6 and J is TRBJ1-2; maybe TRBD1 (5 bases). The sample was peripheral blood. CDR3 DNA sequence: TGTGCCAGCAGACCCAGGGCAAACAGTCAAGGCTACACCTTC. This gives the protein CASRPRANSQGYTF.